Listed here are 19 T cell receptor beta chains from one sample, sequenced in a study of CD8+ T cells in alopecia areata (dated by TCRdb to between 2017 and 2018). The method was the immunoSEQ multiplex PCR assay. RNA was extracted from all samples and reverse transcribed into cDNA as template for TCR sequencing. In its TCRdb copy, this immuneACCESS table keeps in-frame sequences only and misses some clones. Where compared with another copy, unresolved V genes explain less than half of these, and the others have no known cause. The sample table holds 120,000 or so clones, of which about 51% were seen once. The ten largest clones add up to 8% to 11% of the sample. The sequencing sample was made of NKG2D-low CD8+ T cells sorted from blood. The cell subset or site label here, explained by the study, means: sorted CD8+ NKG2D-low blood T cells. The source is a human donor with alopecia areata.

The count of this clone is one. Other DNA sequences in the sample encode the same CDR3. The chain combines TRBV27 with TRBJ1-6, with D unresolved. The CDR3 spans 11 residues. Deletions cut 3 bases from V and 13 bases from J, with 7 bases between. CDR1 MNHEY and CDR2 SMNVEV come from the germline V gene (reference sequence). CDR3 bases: TGTGCCAGCAGTTTGAATGGGCCCCTCCACTTT. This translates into CASSLNGPLHF.

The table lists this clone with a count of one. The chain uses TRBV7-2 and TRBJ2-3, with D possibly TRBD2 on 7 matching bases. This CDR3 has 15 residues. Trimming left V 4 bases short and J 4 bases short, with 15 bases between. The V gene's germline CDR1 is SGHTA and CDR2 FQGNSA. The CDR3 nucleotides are TGTGCCAGCAGCTCCCTAGCGCGGGGGCCAGATACGCAGTATTTT. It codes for CASSSLARGPDTQYF.

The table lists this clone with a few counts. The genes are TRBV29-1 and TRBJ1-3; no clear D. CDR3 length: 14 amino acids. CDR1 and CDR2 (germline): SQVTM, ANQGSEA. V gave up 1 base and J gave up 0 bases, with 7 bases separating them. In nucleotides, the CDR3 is TGCAGCGTTGAAGGTGGTAGCTCTGGAAACACCATATATTTT. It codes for CSVEGGSSGNTIYF.

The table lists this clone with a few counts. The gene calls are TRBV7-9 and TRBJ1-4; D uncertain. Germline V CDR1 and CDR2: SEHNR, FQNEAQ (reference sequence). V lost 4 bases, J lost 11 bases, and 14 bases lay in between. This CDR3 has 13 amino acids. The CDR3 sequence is CASSSSLAGKLFF. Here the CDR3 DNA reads TGTGCCAGCAGCTCATCCCTGGCTGGCAAACTGTTTTTT.

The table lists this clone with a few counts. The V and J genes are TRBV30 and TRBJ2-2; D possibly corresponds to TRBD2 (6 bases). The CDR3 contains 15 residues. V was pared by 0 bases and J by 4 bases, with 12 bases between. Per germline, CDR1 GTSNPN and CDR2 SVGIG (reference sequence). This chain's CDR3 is CAWSVPSEATGELFF. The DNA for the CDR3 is TGTGCCTGGAGTGTACCTAGCGAGGCCACCGGGGAGCTGTTTTTT.

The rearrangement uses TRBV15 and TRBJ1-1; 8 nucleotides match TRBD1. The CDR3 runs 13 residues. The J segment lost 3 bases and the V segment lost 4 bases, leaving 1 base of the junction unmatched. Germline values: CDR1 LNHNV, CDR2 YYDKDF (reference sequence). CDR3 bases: TGTGCCACCAGCAAGACAGGGGACACTGAAGCTTTCTTT. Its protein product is CATSKTGDTEAFF.

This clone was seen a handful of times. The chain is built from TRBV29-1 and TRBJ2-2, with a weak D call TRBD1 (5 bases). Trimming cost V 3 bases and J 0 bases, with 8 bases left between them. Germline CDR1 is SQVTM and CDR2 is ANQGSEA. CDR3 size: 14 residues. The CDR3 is CSVETDPNTGELFF. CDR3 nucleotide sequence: TGCAGCGTTGAGACAGACCCGAACACCGGGGAGCTGTTTTTT.

CDR3 nucleotides: TGTGCCAGCAGTTACTCATCAGGGGGTGAGACCCAGTACTTC. It encodes CASSYSSGGETQYF. This chain connects TRBV6-5 to TRBJ2-5; 7 nucleotides align to TRBD1. The germline CDR1 and CDR2 sequences are MNHEY and SVGAGI. The CDR3 length is 14 residues. With 0 bases clipped from V and 5 bases from J, the junction kept 3 bases outside the gene matches.

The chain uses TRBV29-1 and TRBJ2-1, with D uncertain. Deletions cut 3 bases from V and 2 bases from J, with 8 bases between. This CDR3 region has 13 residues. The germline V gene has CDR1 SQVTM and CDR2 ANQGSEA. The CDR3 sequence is CSVDRPTYNEQFF. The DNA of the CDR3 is TGCAGCGTTGACCGGCCTACCTACAATGAGCAGTTCTTC.

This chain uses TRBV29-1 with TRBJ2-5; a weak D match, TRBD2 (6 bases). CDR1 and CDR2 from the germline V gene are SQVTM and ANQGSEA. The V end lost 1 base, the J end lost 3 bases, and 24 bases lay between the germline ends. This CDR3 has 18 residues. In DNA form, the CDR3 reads TGCAGCGTTGAAGTCCACGCGGGCCTTTATGGGGGGAAAGAGACCCAGTACTTC. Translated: CSVEVHAGLYGGKETQYF.

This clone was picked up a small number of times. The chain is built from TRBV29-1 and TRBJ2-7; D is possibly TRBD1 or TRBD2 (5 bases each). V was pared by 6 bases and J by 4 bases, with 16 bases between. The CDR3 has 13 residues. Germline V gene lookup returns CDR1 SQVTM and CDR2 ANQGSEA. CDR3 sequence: CSVNPGDGYEQYF. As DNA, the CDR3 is TGCAGCGTCAATCCCGGGGACGGGTACGAGCAGTACTTC.

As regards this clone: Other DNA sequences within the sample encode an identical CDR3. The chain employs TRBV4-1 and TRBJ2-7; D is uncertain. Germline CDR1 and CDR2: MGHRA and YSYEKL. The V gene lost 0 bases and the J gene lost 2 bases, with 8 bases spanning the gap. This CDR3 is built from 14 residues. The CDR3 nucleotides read TGCGCCAGCAGCCAAGATCGTGGAACCTACGAGCAGTACTTC. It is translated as CASSQDRGTYEQYF.

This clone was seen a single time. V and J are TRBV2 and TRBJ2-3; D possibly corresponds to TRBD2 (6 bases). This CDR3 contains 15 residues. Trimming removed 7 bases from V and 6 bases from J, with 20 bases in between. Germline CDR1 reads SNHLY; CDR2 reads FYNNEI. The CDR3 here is CASTGSGGNSDTQYF. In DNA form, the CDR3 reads TGTGCCAGCACAGGTAGCGGAGGTAATTCGGATACGCAGTATTTT.

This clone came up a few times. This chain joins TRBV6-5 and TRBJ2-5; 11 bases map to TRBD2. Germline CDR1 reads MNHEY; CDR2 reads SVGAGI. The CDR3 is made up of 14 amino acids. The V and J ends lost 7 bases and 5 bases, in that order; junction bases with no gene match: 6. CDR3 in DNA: TGTGCCAGCACTTCACTAGCGGGGGTTGAGACCCAGTACTTC. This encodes CASTSLAGVETQYF.

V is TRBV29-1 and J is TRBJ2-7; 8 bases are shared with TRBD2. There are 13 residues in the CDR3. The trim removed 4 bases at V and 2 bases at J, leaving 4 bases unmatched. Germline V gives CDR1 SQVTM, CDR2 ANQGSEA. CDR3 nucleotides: TGCAGCGTTGTGGCGGGACTAGCCTACGAGCAGTACTTC. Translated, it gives CSVVAGLAYEQYF.

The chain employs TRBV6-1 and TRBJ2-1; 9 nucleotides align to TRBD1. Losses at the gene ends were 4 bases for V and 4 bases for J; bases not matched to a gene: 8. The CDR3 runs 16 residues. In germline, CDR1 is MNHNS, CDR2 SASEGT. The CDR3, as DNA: TGTGCCAGCAGTGCCCAGACAGGGGGGATTTACAATGAGCAGTTCTTC. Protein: CASSAQTGGIYNEQFF.

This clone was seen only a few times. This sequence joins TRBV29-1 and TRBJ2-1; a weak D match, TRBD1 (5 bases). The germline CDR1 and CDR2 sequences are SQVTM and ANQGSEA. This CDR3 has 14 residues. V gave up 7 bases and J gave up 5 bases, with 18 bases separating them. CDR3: CSARGANGDNEQFF. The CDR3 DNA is TGCAGCGCCCGTGGGGCCAATGGAGACAATGAGCAGTTCTTC.

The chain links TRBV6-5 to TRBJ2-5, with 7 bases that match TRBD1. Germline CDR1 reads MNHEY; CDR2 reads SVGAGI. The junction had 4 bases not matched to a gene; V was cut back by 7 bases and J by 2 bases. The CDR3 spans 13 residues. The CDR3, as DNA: TGTGCCAGCACCCCGACAGGGCAAGAGACCCAGTACTTC. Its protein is CASTPTGQETQYF.

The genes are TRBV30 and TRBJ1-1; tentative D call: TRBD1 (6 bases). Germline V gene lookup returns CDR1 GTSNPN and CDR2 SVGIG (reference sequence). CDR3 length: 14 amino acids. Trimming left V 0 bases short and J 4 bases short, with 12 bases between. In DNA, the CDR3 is TGTGCCTGGAGTGTGAGGGGGATGGGCACTGAAGCTTTCTTT. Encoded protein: CAWSVRGMGTEAFF.